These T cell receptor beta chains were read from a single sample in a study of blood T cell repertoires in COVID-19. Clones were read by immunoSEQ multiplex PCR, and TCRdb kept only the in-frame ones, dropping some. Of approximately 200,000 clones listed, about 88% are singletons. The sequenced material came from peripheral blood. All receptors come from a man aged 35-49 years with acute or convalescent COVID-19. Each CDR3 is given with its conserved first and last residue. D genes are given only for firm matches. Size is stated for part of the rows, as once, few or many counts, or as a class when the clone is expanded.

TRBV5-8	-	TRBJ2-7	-	TGTGCCAGCAGCCGGGGGAGGGCGGGACAGGTCGAACGGTACGAGCAGTACTTC	CASSRGRAGQVERYEQYF
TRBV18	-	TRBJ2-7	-	TGTGCCAGCTCACCCTCAGGGTTCTCCTACGAGCAGTACTTC	CASSPSGFSYEQYF
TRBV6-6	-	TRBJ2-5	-	TGTGCCAGCAGTTACCGCGGAGAAGAGACCCAGTACTTC	CASSYRGEETQYF
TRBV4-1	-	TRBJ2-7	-	TGCGCCAGCAGCCAGTTCAGGGACTACGAGCAGTACTTC	CASSQFRDYEQYF
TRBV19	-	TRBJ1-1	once	TGTGCCAGTAGTATCGGGAACACTGAAGCTTTCTTT	CASSIGNTEAFF
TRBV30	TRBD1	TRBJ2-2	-	TGTGCCTGGAGAGGGGGACAGCCGCAAAGCGGGGAGCTGTTTTTT	CAWRGGQPQSGELFF
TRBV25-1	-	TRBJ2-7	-	TGTGCCAGCAGTGAAGGGGGGAAGTCCCACGTAGACTTC	CASSEGGKSHVDF
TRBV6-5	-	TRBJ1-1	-	TGTGCCAGCAGTTACCCAGGGAACACTGAAGCTTTCTTT	CASSYPGNTEAFF
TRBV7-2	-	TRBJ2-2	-	TGTGCCAGCAGCTTCCTAGCAAGCGGGGAGCTGTTTTTT	CASSFLASGELFF
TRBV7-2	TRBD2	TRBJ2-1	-	TGTGCCAGCAGCTTTACCCCCGGGAGGGGTGAGCAGTTCTTC	CASSFTPGRGEQFF
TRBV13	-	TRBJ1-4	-	TGTGCCAGCAGCTTAGCCCGGGTTGGCGGTGAAAAACTGTTTTTT	CASSLARVGGEKLFF
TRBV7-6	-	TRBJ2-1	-	TGTGCCAGCAGCTCCGTAGTTAGCTCCTACAATGAGCAGTTCTTC	CASSSVVSSYNEQFF
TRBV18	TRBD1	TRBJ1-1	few	TGTGCCAGCTCAACACCGACAGGGAAGGGTACTGAAGCTTTCTTT	CASSTPTGKGTEAFF